This T cell receptor (beta chain) came from a study of identifying expanded T cells in peripheral blood. Assay used: immunoSEQ multiplex PCR; TCRdb lists only in-frame clones, some missing. The sample lists 75,000 to 95,000 clones, 89% occurring once. This CDR3 has 15 amino acids. The V gene's germline CDR1 is SGHNT and CDR2 YENEEA. J lost 3 bases, V lost 3 bases, and 5 bases had no gene match. The chain employs TRBV11-3 and TRBJ2-1; 7 bases fit TRBD1. The TCR sequence derives from a person between 18 and 69 years old in good health. Sequencing was carried out using blood. The CDR3 region has the DNA TGTGCCAGCAGCTTGAGGGCAGGGGGCTACAATGAGCAGTTCTTC. Translated: CASSLRAGGYNEQFF.